The source of this T cell receptor beta chain is a study of neurological immune-mediated disorders. 5'RACE employing 10-nucleotide random UMIs yielded the cDNA. Every sequencing run returned over 190 million TCR-beta sequences, which were derived from 15-18 subjects. In TCRdb, the 5' RACE reads were re-called with MiXCR into one record per CDR3 protein. Altogether approximately 30,000 distinct CDR3 sequences are present, less than 5% being singletons, with the ten largest covering around 27%. The study, taken as a whole, reports: The greatest TCR clonal expansion appeared in HTLV-1-associated myelopathy and the smallest, falling below healthy controls, in multiple sclerosis.

The cell input for sorted libraries was 950,000 to 1,000,000, and those cells were CD4+ or CD8+ T cells. The sample holds many counts of this clonotype. Antigen specificity is unknown. CDR1 MDHEN and CDR2 SYDVKM come from the germline V gene. The CDR3 is made up of 17 amino acids. The junction had 9 bases not matched to a gene; V was cut back by 6 bases and J by 2 bases. The receptor was derived from a woman between 40 and 50 years old in good health. The rearrangement joins TRBV28 to TRBJ2-4, with 11 bases fitting TRBD1. Sequenced material: CD4+ T cells from blood. CDR3 protein: CASSPIGTGGSKNIQYF. As DNA, the CDR3 is TGTGCCAGCAGCCCGATCGGGACAGGGGGTTCCAAAAACATTCAGTACTTC.